This is a list of T cell receptor beta chains from one sample in a study of PD-L1 blockade in urothelial cancer. The protocol was immunoSEQ multiplex PCR, while the TCRdb copy is restricted to in-frame clones and leaves out a portion. The table lists 50,000 to 65,000 clones, 84% of them singletons. Specimen: PBMCs, collected around atezolizumab (anti-PD-L1) treatment. The source of these receptors is a man aged 35-49 years with urothelial cancer. Each CDR3 is given with its conserved first and last residue.

V: TRBV5-4; J: TRBJ2-5; CDR3: CASKVRPSGSLSEAQYF
V: TRBV5-6; J: TRBJ1-5; CDR3: CASSSGFGVSNQPQHF
V: TRBV28; J: TRBJ1-2; CDR3: CASSFRTGGFYGYTF
V: TRBV28; J: TRBJ1-1; CDR3: CASSLSSPVNTEAFF
V: TRBV15; J: TRBJ2-3; CDR3: CATSRGGQGADTQYF
V: TRBV10-3; J: TRBJ2-7; CDR3: CAISEVSSGSSYEQYF
V: TRBV20-1; J: TRBJ1-1; CDR3: CSAPRTEAFF
V: TRBV27; J: TRBJ2-1; CDR3: CASSSLIGGSYNEQFF
V: TRBV5-1; J: TRBJ2-5; CDR3: CASSLQAGGPETQYF
V: TRBV30; J: TRBJ1-5; CDR3: CAWARGGSVNQPQHF
V: TRBV4-1; J: TRBJ2-7; CDR3: CASSQDPTPGEQYF
V: TRBV10-3; J: TRBJ2-7; CDR3: CAISESEAGAYEQYF
V: TRBV7-2; J: TRBJ2-1; CDR3: CASSLEGTSGRYYNEQFF
V: TRBV7-8; J: TRBJ2-5; CDR3: CASSPLRLAGLETQYF
V: TRBV23-1; J: TRBJ2-3; CDR3: CACERFPDTQYF
V: TRBV19; J: TRBJ2-1; CDR3: CASSVAGGSEYVPTNEQFF
V: TRBV19; J: TRBJ2-7; CDR3: CASSRSSGSVEQYF
V: TRBV5-5; J: TRBJ2-2; CDR3: CASSFSWQNTGELFF
V: TRBV11-1; J: TRBJ2-5; CDR3: CASSLGEETQYF
V: TRBV28; J: TRBJ1-3; CDR3: CASSSRDISGNTIYF
V: TRBV5-1; J: TRBJ1-1; CDR3: CASSSAQGGEAFF
V: TRBV5-1; J: TRBJ2-3; CDR3: CASSKGGLGATDTQYF
V: TRBV28; J: TRBJ1-5; CDR3: CASTSDRASRYQPQHF
V: TRBV30; J: TRBJ2-7; CDR3: CAWNSGTSGGYEQYF
V: TRBV29-1; J: TRBJ2-1; CDR3: CSVIFSPPWQFF
V: TRBV19; J: TRBJ2-7; CDR3: CASSMEGLGGSEQYF
V: TRBV2; J: TRBJ2-5; CDR3: CASSPGQEAARKTQYF
V: TRBV5-1; J: TRBJ2-5; CDR3: CASSRGAGTGGGETQYF
V: TRBV30; J: TRBJ1-2; CDR3: CAWSVAGLGGYTF
V: TRBV30; J: TRBJ2-7; CDR3: CACPSPGAYEQYF
V: TRBV5-1; J: TRBJ2-5; CDR3: CASSLRVFGARETQYF
V: TRBV5-1; J: TRBJ2-2; CDR3: CASSDPGTSNTGELFF
V: TRBV30; J: TRBJ2-7; CDR3: CAWSRPRVADTYEQYF
V: TRBV5-1; J: TRBJ2-2; CDR3: CASGTLNTGELFF
V: TRBV9; J: TRBJ1-2; CDR3: CASNMDSTTNYGYTF
V: TRBV27; J: TRBJ2-5; CDR3: CASSRVGETQYF
V: TRBV9; J: TRBJ1-4; CDR3: CASSAHPGGILFF
V: TRBV19; J: TRBJ2-2; CDR3: CASSMVGAGTGELFF
V: TRBV16; J: TRBJ1-5; CDR3: CASSQRVTDQPQHF
V: TRBV7-2; J: TRBJ2-7; CDR3: CASSARDFGSYEQYF
V: TRBV5-1; J: TRBJ2-5; CDR3: CASSLTPNRFQETQYF
V: TRBV10-3; J: TRBJ2-7; CDR3: CAAGGSSSYEQYF
V: TRBV13; J: TRBJ2-3; CDR3: CASSLGYRGRTDTQYF
V: TRBV9; J: TRBJ1-4; CDR3: CASSVDMGPEKLFF
V: TRBV5-6; J: TRBJ2-1; CDR3: CASSFGGGSSYNEQFF